The text below deals with one TCR beta chain. TCRdb fed the 5' RACE reads into MiXCR, producing one record per CDR3 protein. The profile shows 250,000 to 400,000 distinct CDR3 sequences, around 10% of them singletons. The data were obtained in a study of CD8 T cells in ankylosing spondylitis. This clonotype was obtained from a female donor with ankylosing spondylitis or in good health (not recorded which). Specimen: blood, either unsorted or a sorted T cell fraction (not recorded which).

The CDR3: CASRPRLTAGDYEQYF. The CDR3 nucleotides are TGTGCCAGCAGACCAAGACTCACGGCAGGGGATTACGAGCAGTACTTC. This chain uses TRBV4-2 with TRBJ2-7; a weak D match, TRBD1 (6 bases). The germline gives CDR1 LGHNA, CDR2 YNFKEQ. The CDR3 loop spans 16 amino acids. Trimming removed 6 bases from V and 4 bases from J, with 22 bases in between.